Presented here are 18 T cell receptor beta chains from one specimen sequenced in a study of a mutant IDH1 vaccine in newly diagnosed glioma. Sequencing used immunoSEQ multiplex PCR; TCRdb keeps in-frame clones, though not all of them. The data show about 38,000 clones, roughly 80% seen once. Time point denoted: baseline, week 1 (first vaccination visit). As to treatment: pre-vaccination baseline after standard-of-care therapy. Source: PBMCs, taken from a glioma patient treated with radiotherapy, temozolomide or both. The source is a middle-aged man with glioma. Some clones in this sample may be carry-over from other donors' samples.

The CDR3 loop is CASSDRGLGEKLFF. CDR3 coding DNA: TGTGCCAGTAGTGACAGGGGGCTTGGTGAAAAACTGTTTTTT. The J gene is TRBJ1-4, the V gene TRBV19; 10 nucleotides align to TRBD1. CDR3 length: 14 residues. CDR1 is LNHDA, CDR2 SQIVND, per germline (reference sequence). With V trimmed by 5 bases and J by 7 bases, 4 bases remained unmatched.

In this sample, this clone turned up a few times. This chain joins TRBV14 and TRBJ1-1; no clear D. CDR3 length equals 15 residues. The ends were cut back, 0 bases at V and 0 bases at J, with 8 bases in the middle. Germline V CDR1 and CDR2: SGHDN, FVKESK. CDR3: CASSQDGLLNTEAFF. The CDR3 DNA reads TGTGCCAGCAGCCAAGACGGGCTTCTGAACACTGAAGCTTTCTTT.

The V call is TRBV7-9, the J call TRBJ2-1, with TRBD1 matching 9 bases. Germline V gene data show CDR1 as SEHNR and CDR2 as FQNEAQ (reference sequence). The CDR3 has 17 amino acids. With 4 bases clipped from V and 4 bases from J, the junction kept 11 bases outside the gene matches. CDR3 amino acids: CASSSNRDRVSYNEQFF. CDR3 nucleotides: TGTGCCAGCAGCTCTAACCGGGACAGGGTATCTTACAATGAGCAGTTCTTC.

The rearrangement joins TRBV5-1 to TRBJ2-5, with D unresolved. The germline V and J ends were trimmed by 4 bases and 2 bases, with 6 bases remaining between them. Per the germline V gene, CDR1 is SGHRS and CDR2 is YFSETQ. This CDR3 has 12 residues. In nucleotides, the CDR3 is TGCGCCAGCAGCCCTTCACAAGAGACCCAGTACTTC. This translates into CASSPSQETQYF.

The rearrangement uses TRBV14 and TRBJ2-3, with a possible D match to TRBD2 (6 bases). Germline V gene sequence: CDR1 SGHDN, CDR2 FVKESK. CDR3 length: 22 residues. V was clipped by 3 bases and J by 0 bases, with 31 bases between them. CDR3 sequence: CASSQIPGSRPSGLFSTDTQYF. As DNA, the CDR3 is TGTGCCAGCAGCCAGATCCCAGGGAGCCGGCCCAGCGGACTATTTAGCACAGATACGCAGTATTTT.

This clone was detected only a few times. In nucleotides, the CDR3 is TGCGCCAGCACCATTTCGGATCCGAACACCGGGGAGCTGTTTTTT. Residues: CASTISDPNTGELFF. This rearrangement joins TRBV5-1 to TRBJ2-2; D not resolved. V was trimmed by 6 bases and J by 0 bases, leaving 12 bases between them. CDR1 is SGHRS, CDR2 YFSETQ, per germline. This CDR3 comprises 15 residues.

The gene calls are TRBV5-1 and TRBJ1-3; D remains unclear. The V gene's germline CDR1 is SGHRS and CDR2 YFSETQ. The CDR3 runs to 13 residues. Deletions cut 0 bases from V and 1 base from J, with 2 bases between. The CDR3 DNA reads TGCGCCAGCAGCTTGGAATCTGGAAACACCATATATTTT. This translates into CASSLESGNTIYF.

V gene TRBV30 combines with J gene TRBJ2-2; TRBD1 matches at 11 bases. The ends lost 3 bases at V and 7 bases at J; junction bases unmatched: 4. The CDR3 spans 14 residues. From germline, CDR1 is GTSNPN and CDR2 SVGIG (reference sequence). The DNA of the CDR3 is TGTGCCTGGAGGCGGACAGGGGGCTTCGGGGAGCTGTTTTTT. It is translated as CAWRRTGGFGELFF.

The rearrangement links TRBV7-9 to TRBJ1-2, with D possibly matching TRBD1 (5 bases). Germline-derived CDR1 and CDR2 are SEHNR and FQNEAQ (reference sequence). V was clipped by 3 bases and J by 4 bases, with 15 bases between them. This CDR3 is built from 15 residues. Written as DNA, the CDR3 is TGTGCCAGCAGCTTTACTTCCGGGACCCTCTATGGCTACACCTTC. Its translation: CASSFTSGTLYGYTF.

This chain joins TRBV19 and TRBJ2-7; D remains unclear. Deletions cut 5 bases from V and 1 base from J, with 15 bases between. Germline V CDR1 and CDR2: LNHDA, SQIVND (reference sequence). The CDR3 is 15 residues long. The CDR3 loop reads CASSPRVTISYEQYF. Here the CDR3 DNA reads TGTGCCAGTAGTCCGCGAGTGACAATTTCCTACGAGCAGTACTTC. Using reference TRBV19 and TRBJ2-7 for the parts outside the CDR3, the full variable domain is DGGITQSPKYLFRKEGQNVTLSCEQNLNHDAMYWYRQDPGQGLRLIYYSQIVNDFQKGDIAEGYSVSREKKESFPLTVTSAQKNPTAFYLCASSPRVTISYEQYFGPGTRLTVT.

The chain recombines TRBV18 with TRBJ1-1; no reliable D call. The ends were cut back, 0 bases at V and 1 base at J, with 6 bases in the middle. Germline CDR1 reads KGHSH; CDR2 reads LQKENI. The length of the CDR3 is 14 residues. Here the CDR3 DNA reads TGTGCCAGCTCACCACCGACCCAGAACACTGAAGCTTTCTTT. This gives the protein CASSPPTQNTEAFF.

The CDR3 DNA reads TGTGCCAGCAGCACTAGGACTTCGTCCGGCACCGGGGAGCTGTTTTTT. Translation gives CASSTRTSSGTGELFF. The rearrangement joins TRBV7-2 to TRBJ2-2; TRBD2 is a possible D gene (5 bases). Germline V gene sequence: CDR1 SGHTA, CDR2 FQGNSA. The length of the CDR3 is 16 residues. Trimming pared 5 bases from V and 4 bases from J, leaving 17 bases between.

The rearrangement joins TRBV7-8 to TRBJ2-5; possibly TRBD1 or TRBD2 for D (5 bases each). Between the trimmed V and J ends, which lost 0 bases and 5 bases, there was a span of 16 bases. The length of the CDR3 is 16 residues. CDR1 is SGHVS and CDR2 is FQNEAQ in the germline V gene. For the CDR3, the DNA is TGTGCCAGCAGCTTAGCAGCAGGGCCCGGCGGGGAGACCCAGTACTTC. Translated: CASSLAAGPGGETQYF.

This clone appeared a single time. The V call is TRBV29-1, the J call TRBJ1-3; D gene uncertain. V lost 4 bases, J lost 4 bases, and 5 bases lay in between. Germline V gives CDR1 SQVTM, CDR2 ANQGSEA. The CDR3 has 11 residues. CDR3 nucleotides: TGCAGCGTTGCCTCCGGAAACACCATATATTTT. Translating gives CSVASGNTIYF.

The V gene is TRBV4-3, the J gene TRBJ1-2; 8 bases are shared with TRBD1. The V gene's germline CDR1 is LGHNA and CDR2 YSLEER. V trimming: 4 bases; J trimming: 2 bases; junction bases outside the gene matches: 9. This CDR3 contains 16 residues. CDR3 DNA sequence: TGCGCCAGCAGCCCATCTGGGGCAGGGGGCAACTATGGCTACACCTTC. It specifies CASSPSGAGGNYGYTF.

Remarks on this clone: Relative to the germline gene, one junction end is altered; a read error may explain this. DNA for the CDR3: TGCAGCGGGGGGGCCGCCTTCACAGATACGCAGTATTTT. Its translation is CSGGAAFTDTQYF. The chain employs TRBV2 and TRBJ2-3, with 10 bases that match TRBD2. This CDR3 region has 13 residues. CDR1 is SNHLY and CDR2 is FYNNEI in the germline V gene. Full variable domain (outside the CDR3, taken from reference TRBV2 and TRBJ2-3): EPEVTQTPSHQVTQMGQEVILRCVPISNHLYFYWYRQILGQKVEFLVSFYNNEISEKSEIFDDQFSVERPDGSNFTLKIRSTKLEDSAMYFCSGGAAFTDTQYFGPGTRLTVL.

This chain connects TRBV5-1 to TRBJ2-1, with 11 bases fitting TRBD1. V lost 4 bases to trimming and J lost 5 bases; unmatched junction nucleotides: 5. The CDR3 totals 15 residues. The germline V gene encodes CDR1 SGHRS and CDR2 YFSETQ. CDR3 coding DNA: TGCGCCAGCAGCACTGGGACAGGGGGGGACAATGAGCAGTTCTTC. This encodes CASSTGTGGDNEQFF.

The rearrangement joins TRBV5-6 to TRBJ1-1, with a tentative D call TRBD1 (5 bases). CDR1 is SGHDT, CDR2 YYEEEE, per germline. With 1 base removed from V and 6 bases from J, the gap between germline ends came to 16 bases. The CDR3 contains 15 residues. For the CDR3, the DNA is TGTGCCAGCAGCTTGACTACAAGGGGCTTCCCTGAAGCTTTCTTT. Amino acid sequence: CASSLTTRGFPEAFF.